This TCR beta chain comes out of a study of T cell responses to AZD1222 COVID-19 vaccine. In the study overall: The analysis combined second doses at about 4 or about 12 weeks. Overall study results and limits: The donor cohort was predominantly white British with a female majority, and clonal diversity may have been underestimated.

Sequencing was performed with immunoSEQ multiplex PCR; in TCRdb, only in-frame clones are kept and a portion is missing. The table has 100,000 to 150,000 clones, about 90% seen once. With respect to this clone: As yet, its antigen is unknown.

Trimming left V 4 bases short and J 1 base short, with 10 bases between. In germline, CDR1 is SGHAT, CDR2 FQDESV (reference sequence). This CDR3 has 14 residues. The rearrangement joins TRBV11-1 to TRBJ2-5, with D uncertain. Sequences were derived from peripheral blood, sampled on day 0 of AZD1222 vaccination. The receptor comes from an adult in good health. CDR3 DNA: TGTGCCAGCAGCTCATCAGCCAGCCAAGAGACCCAGTACTTC. As protein: CASSSSASQETQYF. The variable domain in full, with the rest retrieved from reference TRBV11-1 and TRBJ2-5, is EAEVAQSPRYKITEKSQAVAFWCDPISGHATLYWYRQILGQGPELLVQFQDESVVDDSQLPKDRFSAERLKGVDSTLKIQPAELGDSAMYLCASSSSASQETQYFGPGTRLLVL.